The 2 T cell receptor beta chains below all came from one sample that was sequenced in a study of spatial heterogeneity in lung cancer. From the 5' RACE reads, TCRdb called clonotypes with MiXCR, one entry per CDR3 protein. The profile shows about 92,000 distinct CDR3 sequences, roughly 12% of them singletons. Specified time point: sample taken at primary tumor resection. The sequencing used PBMCs, collected at surgery. The receptors originated from a male donor with early-stage non-small cell lung cancer.

The J gene is TRBJ2-6, the V gene TRBV5-4, with 11 bases matching TRBD1. J was trimmed by 2 bases and V by 4 bases; bases with no gene match: 11. Germline V lookup: CDR1 SGHNT, CDR2 YYREEE (reference sequence). This CDR3 has 19 residues. CDR3 residues: CASSPGTGGSVAGANVLTF. The CDR3 DNA sequence: TGTGCCAGCAGCCCGGGGACAGGGGGGAGTGTGGCTGGGGCCAACGTCCTGACTTTC.

This clonotype was observed many times. The chain is built from TRBV21-1 and TRBJ1-5; TRBD1, the D gene given by the table, was not confirmed from the DNA. TRBV21-1 is a documented pseudogene. CDR3 length equals 14 residues. In DNA form, the CDR3 reads TGTGCCAGCAGCAAAGGGACAGGGGTGCAGCCCCAGCATTTT. Translating gives CASSKGTGVQPQHF.